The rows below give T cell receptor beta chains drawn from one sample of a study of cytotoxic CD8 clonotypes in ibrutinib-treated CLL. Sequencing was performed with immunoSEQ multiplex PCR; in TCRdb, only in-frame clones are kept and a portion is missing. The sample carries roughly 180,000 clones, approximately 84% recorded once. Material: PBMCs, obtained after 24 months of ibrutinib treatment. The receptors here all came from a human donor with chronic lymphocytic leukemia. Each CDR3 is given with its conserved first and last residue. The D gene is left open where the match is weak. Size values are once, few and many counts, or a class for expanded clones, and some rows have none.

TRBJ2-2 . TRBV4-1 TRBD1 CASSQGQGTGELFF TGCGCCAGCAGCCAAGGACAGGGAACCGGGGAGCTGTTTTTT
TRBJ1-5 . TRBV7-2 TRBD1 CASSLAQGSNQPQHF TGTGCCAGCAGCTTAGCACAGGGGAGCAATCAGCCCCAGCATTTT
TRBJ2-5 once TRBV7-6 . CASSLAGTQYF TGTGCCAGCAGCTTGGCCGGGACCCAGTACTTC
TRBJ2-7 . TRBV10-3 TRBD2 CAISASIAGTSYEQYF TGTGCCATCAGTGCCAGTATAGCGGGGACATCCTACGAGCAGTACTTC
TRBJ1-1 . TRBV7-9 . CASSLLNTEAFF TGTGCCAGCAGCCTACTGAACACTGAAGCTTTCTTT
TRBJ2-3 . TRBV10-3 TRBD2 CAISPGLETDTQYF TGTGCCATCAGCCCGGGACTAGAAACAGATACGCAGTATTTT
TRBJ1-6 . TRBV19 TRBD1 CASSRGQGRHNSPLHF TGTGCCAGTAGTCGCGGACAGGGGAGGCATAATTCACCCCTCCACTTT
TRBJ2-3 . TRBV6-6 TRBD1 CASRGTGGWSTDTQYF TGTGCCAGCAGGGGGACAGGGGGCTGGAGCACAGATACGCAGTATTTT
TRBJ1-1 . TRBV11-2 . CASSLEALEVVAFF TGTGCCAGCAGCTTAGAAGCACTGGAGGTAGTAGCTTTCTTT
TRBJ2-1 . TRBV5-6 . CASSLYTGSSYNEQFF TGTGCCAGCAGCTTGTATACAGGGAGCTCCTACAATGAGCAGTTCTTC
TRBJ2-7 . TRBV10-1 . CASSPRTGLDYEQYF TGCGCCAGCAGCCCCAGAACAGGACTCGACTACGAGCAGTACTTC
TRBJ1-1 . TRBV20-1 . CSGVKGREAFF TGCAGTGGGGTGAAGGGACGGGAAGCTTTCTTT
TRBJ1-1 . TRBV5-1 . CASSRINGNTEAFF TGCGCCAGCAGCCGCATCAATGGGAACACTGAAGCTTTCTTT
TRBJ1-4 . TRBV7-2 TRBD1 CASSLRQGWGEKLFF TGTGCCAGCAGCCTTCGACAGGGGTGGGGTGAAAAACTGTTTTTT
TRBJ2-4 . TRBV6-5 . CASSIRQQYKNIQYF TGTGCCAGCAGTATTCGACAGCAGTACAAAAACATTCAGTACTTC
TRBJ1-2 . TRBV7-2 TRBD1 CASSSRTGGYGYTF TGTGCCAGCAGCTCCCGGACAGGGGGCTATGGCTACACCTTC
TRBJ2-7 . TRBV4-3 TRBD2 CASSQDLAGESGEQYF TGCGCCAGCAGCCAAGATCTAGCGGGTGAGTCCGGCGAGCAGTACTTC
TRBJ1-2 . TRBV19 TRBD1 CASSMVRQGNYGYTF TGTGCCAGTAGTATGGTGCGACAGGGCAACTATGGCTACACCTTC
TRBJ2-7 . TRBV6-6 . CASSSQAAAYEQYF TGTGCCAGCAGTTCCCAGGCGGCAGCCTACGAGCAGTACTTC
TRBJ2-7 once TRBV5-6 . CASSLRGTGNEQYF TGTGCCAGCAGCTTGCGCGGTACGGGAAACGAGCAGTACTTC
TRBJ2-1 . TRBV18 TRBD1 CASSPRDTGVYNEQFF TGTGCCAGCTCACCACGGGATACAGGGGTGTACAATGAGCAGTTCTTC
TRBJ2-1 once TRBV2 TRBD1 CASSEGRGLYNEQFF TGTGCCAGCAGTGAAGGCAGGGGGCTCTACAATGAGCAGTTCTTC
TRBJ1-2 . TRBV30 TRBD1 CAWTTTGGFIYGYTF TGTGCCTGGACGACTACAGGGGGTTTTATCTATGGCTACACCTTC
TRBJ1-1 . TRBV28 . CASSQRGVTEAFF TGTGCCAGCAGCCAGAGGGGGGTTACTGAAGCTTTCTTT
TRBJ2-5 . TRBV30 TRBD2 CAWSVGAGSEETQYF TGTGCCTGGAGTGTTGGAGCGGGATCGGAAGAGACCCAGTACTTC
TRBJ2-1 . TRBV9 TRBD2 CASSPQGLAGGRLSYNEQFF TGTGCCAGCAGCCCCCAGGGACTAGCGGGGGGGCGTCTCTCCTACAATGAGCAGTTCTTC
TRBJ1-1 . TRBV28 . CASSFPGGYEAFF TGTGCCAGCAGTTTCCCGGGGGGGTATGAAGCTTTCTTT
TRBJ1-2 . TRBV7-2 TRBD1 CASSADRVGYTF TGTGCCAGCAGCGCAGACAGGGTTGGCTACACCTTC
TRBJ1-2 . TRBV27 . CASSLEGSGGYTF TGTGCCAGCAGTTTAGAGGGATCGGGCGGCTACACCTTC
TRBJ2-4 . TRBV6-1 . CASSEAQAFQNIQYF TGTGCCAGCAGTGAAGCCCAGGCCTTCCAAAACATTCAGTACTTC
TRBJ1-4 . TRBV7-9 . CASSFRTDNEKLFF TGTGCCAGCAGCTTCCGGACAGATAATGAAAAACTGTTTTTT
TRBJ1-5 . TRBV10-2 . CASSDSGVLNQPQHF TGCGCCAGCAGTGACTCAGGGGTGCTAAATCAGCCCCAGCATTTT
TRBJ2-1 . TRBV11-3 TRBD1 CASSSSGGEQFF TGTGCCAGCAGCTCTTCAGGGGGCGAGCAGTTCTTC
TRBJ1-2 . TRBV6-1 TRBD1 CASSAPGQGNGYTF TGTGCCAGCAGTGCCCCAGGACAGGGTAACGGCTACACCTTC
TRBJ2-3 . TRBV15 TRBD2 CATSGLLAGGPGDTQYF TGTGCCACCAGCGGTCTACTAGCGGGAGGGCCGGGCGATACGCAGTATTTT
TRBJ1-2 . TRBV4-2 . CATADSRYGYTF TGTGCCACCGCGGACAGTCGGTATGGCTACACCTTC
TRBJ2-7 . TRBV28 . CASSFRDLGEQYF TGTGCCAGCAGTTTCAGGGATCTGGGCGAGCAGTACTTC
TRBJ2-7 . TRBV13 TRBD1 CASSPGQGPQYEQYF TGTGCCAGCAGCCCTGGACAGGGACCTCAATACGAGCAGTACTTC
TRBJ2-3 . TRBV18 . CASSPAGRSASTDTQYF TGTGCCAGCTCCCCAGCCGGACGGTCCGCTAGCACAGATACGCAGTATTTT
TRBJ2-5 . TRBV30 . CAWSPNRGLFQETQYF TGTGCCTGGAGCCCCAACAGGGGACTTTTCCAAGAGACCCAGTACTTC
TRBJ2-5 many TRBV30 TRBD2 CAWGVTSGRTETQYF TGTGCCTGGGGGGTAACTAGCGGGAGGACGGAGACCCAGTACTTC
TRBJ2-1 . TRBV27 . CASTFYRGASGSAYNEQFF TGTGCCAGCACTTTCTACAGGGGAGCCAGCGGGAGCGCATACAATGAGCAGTTCTTC
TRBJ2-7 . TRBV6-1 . CASSDIGRTPAYEQYF TGTGCCAGCAGTGATATCGGCAGGACCCCCGCCTACGAGCAGTACTTC
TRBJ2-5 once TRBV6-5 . CASSYTGLGTQYF TGTGCCAGCAGTTATACAGGACTTGGGACCCAGTACTTC
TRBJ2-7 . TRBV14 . CASSRFGGPYEQYF TGTGCCAGCAGCCGATTCGGGGGGCCTTACGAGCAGTACTTC
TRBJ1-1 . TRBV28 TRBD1 CASSLRGQGVFTEAFF TGTGCCAGCAGTTTGAGGGGACAGGGGGTGTTCACTGAAGCTTTCTTT
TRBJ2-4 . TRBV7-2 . CASSPSRTEKNIQYF TGTGCCAGCAGCCCGTCCAGGACGGAGAAAAACATTCAGTACTTC
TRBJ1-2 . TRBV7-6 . CASSLAQGRNYGYTF TGTGCCAGCAGCTTAGCGCAGGGTCGGAACTATGGCTACACCTTC
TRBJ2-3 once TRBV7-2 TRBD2 CASTLGSGMGDTQYF TGTGCCAGCACCCTCGGGAGCGGGATGGGAGATACGCAGTATTTT
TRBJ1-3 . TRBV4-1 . CASSQDPYSGNTIYF TGCGCCAGCAGCCAAGACCCTTACTCTGGAAACACCATATATTTT
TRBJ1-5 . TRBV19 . CASRLKSPGNQPQHF TGTGCCAGTAGACTAAAGAGCCCGGGCAATCAGCCCCAGCATTTT
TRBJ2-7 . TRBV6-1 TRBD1 CASSEGQGPTYEQYF TGTGCCAGCAGTGAGGGACAGGGGCCCACCTACGAGCAGTACTTC